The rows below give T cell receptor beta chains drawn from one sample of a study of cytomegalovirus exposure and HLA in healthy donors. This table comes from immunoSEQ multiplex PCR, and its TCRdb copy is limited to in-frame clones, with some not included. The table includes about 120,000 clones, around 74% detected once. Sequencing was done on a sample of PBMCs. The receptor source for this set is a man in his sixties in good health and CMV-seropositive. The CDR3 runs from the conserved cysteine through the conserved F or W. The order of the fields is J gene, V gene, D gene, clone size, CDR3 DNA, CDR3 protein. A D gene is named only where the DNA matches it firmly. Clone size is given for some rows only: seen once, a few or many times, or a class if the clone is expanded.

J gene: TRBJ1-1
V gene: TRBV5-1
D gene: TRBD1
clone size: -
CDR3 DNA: TGCGCCAGCAGCAATAGGGGGCAGGGCACTGAAGCTTTCTTT
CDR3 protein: CASSNRGQGTEAFF

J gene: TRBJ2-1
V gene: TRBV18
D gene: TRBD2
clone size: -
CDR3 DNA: TGTGCCAGCTCGGGACTAGCTGGCAATGAGCAGTTCTTC
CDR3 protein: CASSGLAGNEQFF

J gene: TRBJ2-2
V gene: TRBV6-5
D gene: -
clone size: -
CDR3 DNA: TGTGCCAGCAGTTACTTCTCGGGGGAGCTGTTTTTT
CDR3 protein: CASSYFSGELFF

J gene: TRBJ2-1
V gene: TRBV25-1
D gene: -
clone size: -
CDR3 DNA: TGTGCCAGCCGGGACCGGGCGGGGAAGTTCTTC
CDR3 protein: CASRDRAGKFF

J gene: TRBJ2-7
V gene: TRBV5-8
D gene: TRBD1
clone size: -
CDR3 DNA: TGTGCCAGCAGCGCGGAGGGACAGGGAACCTACGAGCAGTACTTC
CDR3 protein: CASSAEGQGTYEQYF

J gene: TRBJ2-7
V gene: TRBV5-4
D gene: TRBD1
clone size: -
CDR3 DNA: TGTGCCAGCAGCTACTGGGACAGGGGGCGCGAGCAGTACTTC
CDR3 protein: CASSYWDRGREQYF

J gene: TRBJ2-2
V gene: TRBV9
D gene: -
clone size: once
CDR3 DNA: TGTGCCAGCAGCGGTTCCGGGACAAGGAACACCGGGGAGCTGTTTTTT
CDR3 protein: CASSGSGTRNTGELFF

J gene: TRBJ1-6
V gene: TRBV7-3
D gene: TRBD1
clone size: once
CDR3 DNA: TGTGCCAGCAGCTTAAGACAGGGACGGTCACCCCTCCACTTT
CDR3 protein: CASSLRQGRSPLHF

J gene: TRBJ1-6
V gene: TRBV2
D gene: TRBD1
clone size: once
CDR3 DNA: TGTGCCAGCAGTGGGATCAGGGGGAATTCACCCCTCCACTTT
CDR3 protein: CASSGIRGNSPLHF

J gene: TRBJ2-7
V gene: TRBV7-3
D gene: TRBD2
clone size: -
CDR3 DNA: TGTGCCAGCAGCCCACCTCCGGGGCTAGCGGGAGCCGAGCAGTACTTC
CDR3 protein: CASSPPPGLAGAEQYF

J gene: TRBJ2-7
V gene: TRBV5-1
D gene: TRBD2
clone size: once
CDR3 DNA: TGCGCCAGCAGCCCGGGAGGGGCCGACCTCTCCTACGAGCAGTACTTC
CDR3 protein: CASSPGGADLSYEQYF

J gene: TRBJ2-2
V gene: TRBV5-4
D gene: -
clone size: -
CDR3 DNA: TGTGCCAGCAGCTTGGAAGCGACCGGGGAGCTGTTTTTT
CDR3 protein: CASSLEATGELFF

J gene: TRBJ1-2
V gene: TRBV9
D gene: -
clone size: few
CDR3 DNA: TGTGCCAGCAGCGTGCGGTATAACTATGGCTACACCTTC
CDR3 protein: CASSVRYNYGYTF

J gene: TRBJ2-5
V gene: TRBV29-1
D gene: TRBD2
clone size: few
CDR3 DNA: TGCAGCTGCCGGGAGGGGCAAGAGACCCAGTACTTC
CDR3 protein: CSCREGQETQYF

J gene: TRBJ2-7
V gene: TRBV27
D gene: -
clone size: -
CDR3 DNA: TGTGCCAGCACCAAGTTCGGGCGGGAAAGCTCCTACGAGCAGTACTTC
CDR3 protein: CASTKFGRESSYEQYF

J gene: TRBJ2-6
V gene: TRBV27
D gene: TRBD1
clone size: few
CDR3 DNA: TGTGCCAGCACCTTACAGGGGGCTGGGGCCAACGTCCTGACTTTC
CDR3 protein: CASTLQGAGANVLTF

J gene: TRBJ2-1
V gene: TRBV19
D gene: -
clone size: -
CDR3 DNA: TGTGCCAGTAGTTACGGGCGGGGTAAGCCTTGGAATGAGCAGTTCTTC
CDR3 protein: CASSYGRGKPWNEQFF

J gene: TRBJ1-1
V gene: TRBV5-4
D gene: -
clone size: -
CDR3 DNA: TGTGCCAGCAGCTTGGACGGCCCAGGCACTGAAGCTTTCTTT
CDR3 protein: CASSLDGPGTEAFF

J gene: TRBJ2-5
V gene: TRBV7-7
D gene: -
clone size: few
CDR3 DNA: TGTGCTAGCAGCTTAGATCAGGTCCAAGAGACCCAGTACTTC
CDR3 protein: CASSLDQVQETQYF

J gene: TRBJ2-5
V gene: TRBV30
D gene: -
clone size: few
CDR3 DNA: TGTGCCTGGAGTGCGCTTCCGGGAATACGGGAGACCCAGTACTTC
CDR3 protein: CAWSALPGIRETQYF

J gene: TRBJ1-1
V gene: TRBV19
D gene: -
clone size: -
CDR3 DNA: TGTGCCAGTACCCAGAACAAACAGGGATACACTGAAGCTTTCTTT
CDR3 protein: CASTQNKQGYTEAFF

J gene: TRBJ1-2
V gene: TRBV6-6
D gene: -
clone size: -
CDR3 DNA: TGTGCCAGCAGTTACCAGGGGTCGACGAACTATGGCTACACCTTC
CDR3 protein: CASSYQGSTNYGYTF

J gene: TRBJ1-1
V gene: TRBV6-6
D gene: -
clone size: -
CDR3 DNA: TGTGCCAGCAGTTACATGGACAGACCGACTGAAGCTTTCTTT
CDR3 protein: CASSYMDRPTEAFF

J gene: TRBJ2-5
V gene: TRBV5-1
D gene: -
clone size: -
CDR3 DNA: TGCGCCAGCAGCGGCGGGGCAGGCGGGGAGACCCAGTACTTC
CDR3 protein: CASSGGAGGETQYF